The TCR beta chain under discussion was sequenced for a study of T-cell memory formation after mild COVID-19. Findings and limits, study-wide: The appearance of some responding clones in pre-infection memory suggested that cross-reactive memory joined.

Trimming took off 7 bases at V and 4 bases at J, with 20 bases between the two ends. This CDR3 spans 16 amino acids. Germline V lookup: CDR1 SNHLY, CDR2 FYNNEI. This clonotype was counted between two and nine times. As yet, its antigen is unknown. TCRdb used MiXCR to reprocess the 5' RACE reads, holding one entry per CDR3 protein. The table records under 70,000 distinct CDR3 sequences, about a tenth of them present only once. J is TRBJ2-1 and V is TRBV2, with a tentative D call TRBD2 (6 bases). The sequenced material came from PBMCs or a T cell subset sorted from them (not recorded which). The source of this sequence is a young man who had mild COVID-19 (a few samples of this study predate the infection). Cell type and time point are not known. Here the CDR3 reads CASIPAGTASYNEQFF. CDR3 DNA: TGTGCCAGCATTCCCGCGGGGACGGCTTCTTACAATGAGCAGTTCTTC.